This T cell receptor (beta chain) was identified during a study of shared clonotypes between healthy human individuals. Study information: Donors had three CD4 naive, three CD4 memory, two CD8 naive and one CD8 memory plate apiece.

Study-wide findings and caveats: Limited genetic and exposure-history diversity came from having few donors.

Sequenced by immunoSEQ multiplex PCR; TCRdb stores in-frame clones only, minus some. This sample has 2 million to 3 million clones, with under 95% found just once. Germline loops: CDR1 SQVTM, CDR2 ANQGSEA. Trimming took 7 bases from V and 4 from J, leaving 22 bases between them. This CDR3 is built from 15 residues. Turning to this clone: Its antigen is still unknown.

The chain is built from TRBV29-1 and TRBJ1-1; no reliable D call. This TCR was recovered from a man aged 18 to 29 in good health. Some clones in this sample may be carry-over from other donors' samples. Material: naive CD4+ T cells from PBMCs. Indicated subset: CD45RA+ positively selected. CDR3 loop: CSAPSRTTGGTEAFF. In nucleotides, the CDR3 is TGCAGCGCCCCGAGCAGAACAACTGGTGGCACTGAAGCTTTCTTT.